In this sample, the clone carrying this TCR beta chain turned up many times. V lost 6 bases and J lost 4; bases outside the gene matches: 6. This CDR3 region has 14 residues. Germline-derived CDR1 and CDR2 are SGHAT and FQNNGV. This record comes from a study of T cells in Graves' hyperthyroidism and ophthalmopathy. Amplification of TCR beta CDR3 regions was performed using RNA transcripts as template. In the first-round RT-PCR of the TCR CDR3, the HTBI primer set was used. MiXCR, applied by TCRdb to the multiplex PCR reads, yields one record per CDR3 protein. The sample comprises 550,000 to 800,000 distinct CDR3 sequences, roughly 17% of which are singletons, and about 14% rests with the top ten.

V is TRBV11-2 and J is TRBJ2-3; TRBD1 agrees at 8 bases. The sample comprised blood. The TCR comes from a man aged 50-60 years with Graves' hyperthyroidism. The CDR3 loop reads CASRMDRAADTQYF. As DNA, the CDR3 is TGTGCCAGCAGGATGGACAGGGCGGCAGATACGCAGTATTTT.